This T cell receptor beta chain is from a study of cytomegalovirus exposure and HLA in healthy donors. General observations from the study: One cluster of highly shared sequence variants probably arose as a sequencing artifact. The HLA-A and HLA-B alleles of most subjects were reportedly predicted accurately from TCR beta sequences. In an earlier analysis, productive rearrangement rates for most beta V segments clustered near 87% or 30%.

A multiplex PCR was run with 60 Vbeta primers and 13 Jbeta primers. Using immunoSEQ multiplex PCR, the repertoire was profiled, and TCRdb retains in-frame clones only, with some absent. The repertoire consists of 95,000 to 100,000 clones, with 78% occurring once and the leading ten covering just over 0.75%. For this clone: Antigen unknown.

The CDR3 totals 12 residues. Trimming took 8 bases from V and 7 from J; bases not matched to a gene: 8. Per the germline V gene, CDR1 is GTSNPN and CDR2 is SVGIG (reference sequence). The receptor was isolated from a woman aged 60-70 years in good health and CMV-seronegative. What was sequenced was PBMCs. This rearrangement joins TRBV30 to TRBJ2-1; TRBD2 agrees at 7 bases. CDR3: CALDYGGNEQFF. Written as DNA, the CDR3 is TGTGCCCTGGACTACGGGGGGAATGAGCAGTTCTTC.